These 11 T cell receptor beta chains share one sample of origin, sequenced in a study of identical twins. In TCRdb, the 5' RACE reads were re-called with MiXCR into one record per CDR3 protein. Among about 210,000 distinct CDR3 sequences, roughly 10% were seen once, and the ten largest hold roughly 5%. Sample: memory (CD45RO+) T cells sorted from blood. Receptors originate from a woman aged 18 to 35 in good health.

This clonotype was found many times. The gene calls are TRBV20-1 and TRBJ1-2; 7 bases are shared with TRBD1. The junction had 5 bases not matched to a gene; V was cut back by 1 base and J by 0 bases. CDR3 length equals 15 residues. Germline V gene data show CDR1 as DFQATT and CDR2 as SNEGSKA (reference sequence). The CDR3: CSARAPGGSNYGYTF. In DNA, the CDR3 is TGCAGTGCTAGAGCCCCAGGGGGGTCTAACTATGGCTACACCTTC.

This clonotype has a count of ten or more. The chain recombines TRBV6-1 with TRBJ1-3, with D maybe TRBD1 (5 bases). Between the trimmed V and J ends, which lost 5 bases and 0 bases, there was a span of 8 bases. Germline loops: CDR1 MNHNS, CDR2 SASEGT. This CDR3 region has 14 residues. CDR3 nucleotides: TGTGCCAGCAGTAGGGGCGTCTCTGGAAACACCATATATTTT. As protein: CASSRGVSGNTIYF.

This clonotype was found many times. The rearrangement joins TRBV7-8 to TRBJ2-7, with D possibly matching TRBD1 (5 bases). V gave up 1 base and J gave up 6 bases, with 7 bases separating them. This CDR3 has 12 amino acids. Germline-derived CDR1 and CDR2 are SGHVS and FQNEAQ. DNA of the CDR3: TGTGCCAGCAGCTTAGGCAGGGTCGAGCAGTACTTC. This translates into CASSLGRVEQYF.

The V call is TRBV10-3, the J call TRBJ2-3; 12 bases are shared with TRBD2. Germline lookup yields CDR1 ENHRY and CDR2 SYGVKD. This CDR3 comprises 18 residues. V lost 3 bases to trimming and J lost 6 bases; unmatched junction nucleotides: 13. The CDR3 sequence is CAISDPRLAGARMDTQYF. The CDR3 DNA follows: TGTGCCATCAGTGATCCACGACTAGCGGGGGCCAGGATGGATACGCAGTATTTT.

The chain links TRBV20-1 to TRBJ2-7; D perhaps matches TRBD2 (7 bases). The CDR3 has 11 amino acids. Germline V gives CDR1 DFQATT, CDR2 SNEGSKA (reference sequence). The germline V and J ends were trimmed by 7 bases and 3 bases, with 10 bases remaining between them. CDR3 amino acids: CSVGGVYEQYF. The DNA for the CDR3 is TGCAGTGTAGGGGGGGTCTACGAGCAGTACTTC.

This clonotype was counted only a few times. The genes are TRBV12-3 or TRBV12-4 and TRBJ1-1, with D maybe TRBD1 (6 bases). The CDR3 extends over 15 amino acids. The ends were cut back, 3 bases at V and 3 bases at J, with 14 bases in the middle. CDR3 loop: CASSFLTGADTEAFF. In DNA, the CDR3 is TGTGCCAGCAGTTTTCTAACGGGGGCGGACACTGAAGCTTTCTTT.

This clonotype has ten or more counts. This rearrangement joins TRBV12-3 or TRBV12-4 to TRBJ2-1; D may correspond to TRBD1 or TRBD2 (7 bases each). The ends were cut back, 6 bases at V and 7 bases at J, with 16 bases in the middle. The CDR3 contains 14 residues. CDR3 coding DNA: TGTGCCAGCAGCCAGGGGGGGGGGTTAAATGAGCAGTTCTTC. Residues: CASSQGGGLNEQFF.

The chain carries TRBV20-1 and TRBJ2-1; D remains unclear. Germline V CDR1 and CDR2: DFQATT, SNEGSKA (reference sequence). V lost 7 bases and J 6 bases, leaving 16 bases between the germline ends. This CDR3 region has 13 residues. The CDR3 spells CSVPTGRRNEQFF. The CDR3 DNA follows: TGCAGTGTTCCAACCGGTAGGCGCAATGAGCAGTTCTTC.

This clonotype was detected a few times. The rearrangement joins TRBV12-3 or TRBV12-4 to TRBJ2-7, with 8 nucleotides matching TRBD2. The length of the CDR3 is 14 residues. V was clipped by 8 bases and J by 3 bases; unmatched bases: 9. The CDR3 protein is CASGPPGLVYEQYF. Here the CDR3 DNA reads TGTGCCAGCGGCCCGCCGGGACTAGTCTACGAGCAGTACTTC.

This clonotype was detected only a few times. The gene calls are TRBV12-3 or TRBV12-4 and TRBJ2-2; no clear D gene. Trimming pared 3 bases from V and 3 bases from J, leaving 8 bases between. CDR3 size: 14 residues. The CDR3, as DNA: TGTGCCAGCAGTTTTGATGGTTACACCGGGGAGCTGTTTTTT. Its translation: CASSFDGYTGELFF.

The table lists this clonotype with a few counts. V usage is TRBV2 and J usage is TRBJ2-7; possibly TRBD2 for D (6 bases). From germline, CDR1 is SNHLY and CDR2 FYNNEI. The CDR3 contains 12 residues. The ends were cut back, 6 bases at V and 11 bases at J, with 17 bases in the middle. CDR3 bases: TGTGCCAGCAGCCGGGACTCCCCCGAAGAGTACTTC. Protein sequence: CASSRDSPEEYF.